A selection of T cell receptor beta chains follows, all from one sample in a study of T cells in Graves' hyperthyroidism and ophthalmopathy. Via MiXCR, TCRdb re-called the multiplex PCR reads, giving one row per CDR3 protein. The sample consists of 450,000 to 550,000 distinct CDR3 sequences, around 22% of them appearing once. The sequenced sample consisted of blood. The receptors come from a woman aged 25 to 39 with Graves' ophthalmopathy. Both conserved end residues are part of each CDR3. A D gene is named only where the DNA matches it firmly. Clone sizes are given selectively: once, few, many, or a class where the clone is expanded.

>.|TRBJ1-1|many|14|TRBV10-3
CAIGGLGPNTEAFF
TGTGCCATTGGGGGGTTAGGGCCGAACACTGAAGCTTTCTTT
>.|TRBJ2-7|many|15|TRBV20-1
CSASSPNAISYEQYF
TGCAGTGCTAGCTCTCCGAATGCCATTTCCTACGAGCAGTACTTC
>TRBD1|TRBJ1-5|many|13|TRBV2
CASRGQGDQPQHF
TGTGCCAGCAGGGGACAGGGGGATCAGCCCCAGCATTTT
>TRBD1|TRBJ1-5|many|15|TRBV15
CATSRTGQGYQPQHF
TGTGCCACCAGCAGAACGGGACAGGGATATCAGCCCCAGCATTTT
>.|TRBJ2-7|.|14|TRBV10-3
CAISEPGPTYEQYF
TGTGCCATCAGTGAGCCAGGGCCTACCTACGAGCAGTACTTC
>.|TRBJ2-5|few|14|TRBV20-1
CSAPQSGIQETQYF
TGCAGTGCTCCTCAAAGCGGAATCCAAGAGACCCAGTACTTC
>.|TRBJ2-6|many|15|TRBV7-9
CASSPQGTGANVLTF
TGTGCCAGCAGCCCCCAGGGGACTGGGGCCAACGTCCTGACTTTC
>TRBD1|TRBJ2-7|.|15|TRBV25-1
CASSEQQGTDYEQYF
TGTGCCAGCAGCGAACAACAGGGGACAGACTACGAGCAGTACTTC
>TRBD2|TRBJ2-7|many|15|TRBV5-5
CASTGLAVRSYEQYF
TGTGCCAGCACGGGACTAGCGGTCCGCTCCTACGAGCAGTACTTC
>.|TRBJ1-1|few|13|TRBV12-3/TRBV12-4
CASRSQSNTEAFF
TGTGCCAGCAGGTCACAGTCGAACACTGAAGCTTTCTTT
>.|TRBJ2-7|.|14|TRBV18
CASSPRWNSYEQYF
TGTGCCAGCTCACCACGATGGAATTCCTACGAGCAGTACTTC
>TRBD2|TRBJ2-7|.|17|TRBV9
CASSPRLAGVPFGEQYF
TGTGCCAGCAGCCCTCGACTAGCGGGAGTACCCTTCGGCGAGCAGTACTTC
>TRBD1|TRBJ1-5|many|15|TRBV20-1
CSARSRTGGNQPQHF
TGCAGTGCTAGGTCACGGACAGGGGGAAATCAGCCCCAGCATTTT
>TRBD1|TRBJ1-5|few|14|TRBV6-1
CASSRDRIIGPQHF
TGTGCCAGCAGCCGGGACAGGATAATTGGGCCCCAGCATTTT
>.|TRBJ1-1|many|13|TRBV19
CASSRGTVEEAFF
TGTGCCAGTAGTAGAGGGACGGTTGAGGAAGCTTTCTTT
>TRBD1|TRBJ1-2|many|13|TRBV7-8
CASRMTGDYGYTF
TGTGCCAGCAGGATGACAGGGGACTATGGCTACACCTTC
>.|TRBJ1-5|many|14|TRBV20-1
CSARDNRENQPQHF
TGCAGTGCTAGAGATAACAGGGAAAATCAGCCCCAGCATTTT
>.|TRBJ2-7|.|14|TRBV12-3/TRBV12-4
CASSLEGRYYEQYF
TGTGCCAGCAGTTTGGAAGGCAGGTACTACGAGCAGTACTTC
>.|TRBJ2-5|many|13|TRBV20-1
CSASAGPQETQYF
TGCAGTGCAAGCGCAGGGCCTCAAGAGACCCAGTACTTC
>.|TRBJ2-7|many|14|TRBV6-1
CASSDTGQRYEQYF
TGTGCCAGCAGTGACACGGGGCAACGGTACGAGCAGTACTTC
>.|TRBJ1-3|many|16|TRBV7-2
CASSTLRGRSGNTIYF
TGTGCCAGCAGCACCCTCCGAGGGCGCTCTGGAAACACCATATATTTT
>.|TRBJ2-5|many|14|TRBV18
CASSPELTKETQYF
TGTGCCAGCTCCCCCGAGCTAACAAAAGAGACCCAGTACTTC
>.|TRBJ2-5|few|13|TRBV7-9
CASSSQGKETQYF
TGTGCCAGCAGCTCACAGGGAAAAGAGACCCAGTACTTC
>TRBD1|TRBJ2-7|.|14|TRBV25-1
CASSETGVFYEQYF
TGTGCCAGCAGTGAAACAGGGGTGTTCTACGAGCAGTACTTC
>TRBD1|TRBJ1-1|many|13|TRBV30
CAWSVSGQGVAFF
TGTGCCTGGAGTGTAAGTGGACAGGGTGTTGCTTTCTTT
>.|TRBJ2-7|many|13|TRBV6-1
CASSRGPFYEQYF
TGTGCCAGCAGCCGGGGACCATTCTACGAGCAGTACTTC
>TRBD1|TRBJ2-7|few|16|TRBV18
CASSPRRQGVSYEQYF
TGTGCCAGCTCACCACGACGGCAGGGGGTGAGCTACGAGCAGTACTTC
>TRBD1|TRBJ1-5|many|13|TRBV29-1
CSVKGQDHQPQHF
TGCAGCGTGAAGGGACAGGACCATCAGCCCCAGCATTTT
>TRBD1|TRBJ1-2|many|15|TRBV27
CASSFGTATNYGYTF
TGTGCCAGCAGTTTTGGGACAGCTACTAACTATGGCTACACCTTC
>.|TRBJ1-1|many|14|TRBV5-1
CASSFGTLNTEAFF
TGCGCCAGCAGCTTCGGGACACTGAACACTGAAGCTTTCTTT
>.|TRBJ2-3|.|16|TRBV6-1
CASRAEGQQVTDTQYF
TGTGCCAGCAGGGCAGAGGGCCAACAGGTCACAGATACGCAGTATTTT
>TRBD1|TRBJ1-5|.|17|TRBV20-1
CSASVRGAQLGNQPQHF
TGCAGTGCTAGTGTCAGGGGGGCCCAGTTGGGTAATCAGCCCCAGCATTTT
>.|TRBJ1-2|few|16|TRBV12-3/TRBV12-4
CASSLLRIPRDYGYTF
TGTGCCAGCAGTTTACTACGGATCCCGCGGGACTATGGCTACACCTTC
>.|TRBJ1-3|.|12|TRBV30
CAWSVQGNTIYF
TGTGCCTGGAGCGTTCAGGGAAACACCATATATTTT
>.|TRBJ2-5|.|13|TRBV24-1
CATSDSHRETQYF
TGTGCCACCAGTGATTCTCATAGGGAGACCCAGTACTTC
>TRBD1|TRBJ1-1|.|14|TRBV29-1
CSHRDRGLNTEAFF
TGCAGTCACCGGGACAGGGGATTGAACACTGAAGCTTTCTTT
>.|TRBJ1-2|many|15|TRBV5-1
CASSLRTAGGYGYTF
TGCGCCAGCAGCCTTCGGACGGCGGGGGGCTATGGCTACACCTTC
>TRBD1|TRBJ1-2|many|13|TRBV12-3/TRBV12-4
CASRPTGVDGYTF
TGTGCCAGCAGACCGACAGGGGTGGATGGCTACACCTTC
>.|TRBJ2-5|many|14|TRBV11-2
CASSHLRNQETQYF
TGTGCCAGCAGTCACCTGAGAAATCAAGAGACCCAGTACTTC
>.|TRBJ2-5|many|13|TRBV11-2
CASSAVRGETQYF
TGTGCCAGCAGCGCTGTTAGAGGAGAGACCCAGTACTTC
>.|TRBJ1-2|.|18|TRBV11-1
CASSLPRTPRAANYGYTF
TGTGCCAGCAGCCTACCACGGACCCCTCGCGCGGCTAACTATGGCTACACCTTC
>TRBD2|TRBJ2-2|few|15|TRBV6-1
CASKTSGGTTGELFF
TGTGCCAGCAAGACTAGCGGGGGGACCACCGGGGAGCTGTTTTTT
>.|TRBJ1-5|many|13|TRBV6-5
CASEQWSNQPQHF
TGTGCCAGCGAACAGTGGAGCAATCAGCCCCAGCATTTT
>TRBD2|TRBJ2-7|.|16|TRBV6-2/TRBV6-3
CASSYGATRGEDEQYF
TGTGCCAGCAGTTACGGGGCGACACGGGGGGAGGACGAGCAGTACTTC
>.|TRBJ1-5|many|14|TRBV6-5
CASSYAVPYQPQHF
TGTGCCAGCAGTTACGCGGTCCCCTATCAGCCCCAGCATTTT
>.|TRBJ1-2|once|15|TRBV6-1
CACSAPPRVGYGYTF
TGTGCCTGCAGTGCCCCCCCCAGGGTCGGCTATGGCTACACCTTC
>TRBD1|TRBJ2-6|few|17|TRBV2
CASSKAGGMMGANVLTF
TGTGCCAGCAGTAAGGCAGGGGGCATGATGGGGGCCAACGTCCTGACTTTC
>.|TRBJ1-5|.|14|TRBV18
CASSPDRNNQPQHF
TGTGCCAGCTCACCTGACAGGAACAATCAGCCCCAGCATTTT
>.|TRBJ2-2|many|15|TRBV12-3/TRBV12-4
CASSPPSLNTGELFF
TGTGCCAGCAGCCCGCCGTCCTTGAACACCGGGGAGCTGTTTTTT
>.|TRBJ1-3|many|14|TRBV12-3/TRBV12-4
CASSLQGAGNTIYF
TGTGCCAGCAGTTTGCAGGGTGCCGGAAACACCATATATTTT
>TRBD2|TRBJ2-7|.|16|TRBV6-5
CASSYDPSGLGDEQYF
TGTGCCAGCAGTTACGATCCTTCGGGACTAGGCGACGAGCAGTACTTC
>.|TRBJ2-7|many|13|TRBV10-3
CAISGGFPYEQYF
TGTGCCATCAGTGGGGGATTCCCCTACGAGCAGTACTTC
>.|TRBJ1-5|many|16|TRBV6-1
CASSPDLSYSNQPQHF
TGTGCCAGCAGTCCTGACCTCTCATATAGCAATCAGCCCCAGCATTTT
>.|TRBJ2-5|few|14|TRBV3-1
CASNSPGQRETQYF
TGTGCCAGCAACTCCCCCGGACAGAGGGAGACCCAGTACTTC
>TRBD1|TRBJ2-7|.|15|TRBV12-3/TRBV12-4
CASSRQGELEHEQYF
TGTGCCAGCAGTCGACAGGGGGAGTTGGAGCACGAGCAGTACTTC
>.|TRBJ2-7|.|15|TRBV4-2
CASSQEVTSSYEQYF
TGTGCCAGCAGCCAAGAAGTCACTAGCTCCTACGAGCAGTACTTC
>TRBD2|TRBJ2-7|.|20|TRBV6-2/TRBV6-3
CASSYPPASGGTLPGGEQYF
TGTGCCAGCAGTTACCCCCCGGCTAGCGGGGGGACCCTACCGGGGGGAGAGCAGTACTTC
>TRBD2|TRBJ2-1|.|17|TRBV5-6
CASSWGLSLAGANEQFF
TGTGCCAGCAGCTGGGGTTTAAGTCTAGCGGGGGCGAATGAGCAGTTCTTC
>TRBD1|TRBJ2-2|many|13|TRBV29-1
CGLTGANTGELFF
TGCGGATTGACAGGGGCTAACACCGGGGAGCTGTTTTTT
>.|TRBJ1-6|few|13|TRBV6-1
CATPGRYNSPLHF
TGTGCCACCCCGGGACGGTATAATTCACCCCTCCACTTT